A single sample gave rise to the 7 T cell receptor beta chains below, sequenced in a study of T cell responses to AZD1222 COVID-19 vaccine. Method: immunoSEQ multiplex PCR; TCRdb's copy keeps in-frame clones and lacks some. In the table there are tens of thousands of clones, over 75% of which are singletons. The sequencing here drew on peripheral blood, taken 28 days after the second AZD1222 dose. All receptors derive from an adult who received the AZD1222 COVID-19 vaccine.

The chain links TRBV14 to TRBJ1-3, with TRBD1 matching 7 bases. The germline gives CDR1 SGHDN, CDR2 FVKESK. V gave up 3 bases and J gave up 7 bases; unmatched junction bases: 12. The CDR3 runs 16 residues. CDR3 protein: CASSHRGGPVGNTIYF. CDR3 nucleotide sequence: TGTGCCAGCAGCCATAGAGGGGGCCCGGTTGGGAACACCATATATTTT.

V and J are TRBV6-5 and TRBJ1-6, with D maybe TRBD1 (6 bases). There are 15 residues in the CDR3. V lost 7 bases, J lost 4 bases, and 14 bases lay in between. CDR1 is MNHEY, CDR2 SVGAGI, per germline. CDR3 DNA sequence: TGTGCCAGCAAGGGGGGAAGGGTGTATAATTCACCCCTCCACTTT. This sequence encodes CASKGGRVYNSPLHF.

The chain carries TRBV5-6 and TRBJ2-5, with D hard to call. CDR1 SGHDT and CDR2 YYEEEE come from the germline V gene. The CDR3 extends over 13 amino acids. Trimming took off 3 bases at V and 5 bases at J, with 11 bases between the two ends. CDR3 sequence (DNA): TGTGCCAGCAGCTCCACCTTCCCCGAGACCCAGTACTTC. This encodes CASSSTFPETQYF. Variable domain in full (rest from reference TRBV5-6 and TRBJ2-5): DAGVTQSPTHLIKTRGQQVTLRCSPKSGHDTVSWYQQALGQGPQFIFQYYEEEERQRGNFPDRFSGHQFPNYSSELNVNALLLGDSALYLCASSSTFPETQYFGPGTRLLVL.

The chain uses TRBV27 and TRBJ2-7; 10 positions agree with TRBD1. The CDR3 is 19 residues long. V was pared by 5 bases and J by 0 bases, with 16 bases of the junction left unmatched. The germline CDR1 and CDR2 sequences are MNHEY and SMNVEV (reference sequence). For the CDR3, the DNA is TGTGCCAGCAGTCCACTCCGGACAGGGGGTTTGGTATTCTCCTACGAGCAGTACTTC. It yields the protein CASSPLRTGGLVFSYEQYF.

CDR3 DNA: TGTGCCAGTAGTGGTGCGGGATACTCTGGAAACACCATATATTTT. Translation gives CASSGAGYSGNTIYF. The chain is built from TRBV19 and TRBJ1-3, with D hard to call. V was shortened by 5 bases and J by 0 bases, with 11 bases between the two germline ends. Germline V gene lookup returns CDR1 LNHDA and CDR2 SQIVND (reference sequence). The CDR3 is made up of 15 amino acids.

This clone has just one count. This chain uses TRBV5-1 with TRBJ1-2, with D hard to call. V lost 4 bases to trimming and J lost 0 bases, with 10 bases between them. The CDR3 runs 14 residues. The germline CDR1 and CDR2 sequences are SGHRS and YFSETQ. The CDR3 DNA sequence: TGCGCCAGCAGCCCGGACGGACCTAACTATGGCTACACCTTC. Encoded protein: CASSPDGPNYGYTF.

The chain is built from TRBV18 and TRBJ1-2; D is undetermined. The germline gives CDR1 KGHSH, CDR2 LQKENI. V gave up 2 bases and J gave up 1 base, with 11 bases separating them. CDR3 length: 15 amino acids. DNA of the CDR3: TGTGCCAGCTCACCATTGCCGGCCGATAACTATGGCTACACCTTC. Protein: CASSPLPADNYGYTF.